The entry below gives a single T cell receptor (beta chain) sequence along with its context. The data are from a study of T cells in Graves' hyperthyroidism and ophthalmopathy. Each diagnosis was grounded in clinical symptoms, serum thyroxine and TRAb, thyroid ultrasound, and orbital computed tomography. Sampled blood dates from first hyperthyroidism diagnosis, and it precedes any ophthalmopathy symptoms. The authors took PBMCs from 10 ml fresh peripheral blood. The length of the CDR3 is 14 residues. Germline V gene lookup returns CDR1 SGHTA and CDR2 FQGTGA. J gave up 8 bases and V 4 bases, and 4 bases lay outside the gene matches. Amplified regions were TCR beta CDR3 sequences from RNA transcripts. TCR CDR3 underwent first-round RT-PCR with the HTBI primer set. From the multiplex PCR reads, TCRdb called clonotypes with MiXCR, one entry per CDR3 protein. Of approximately 720,000 distinct CDR3 sequences in the sample, around 19% were seen once.

The sequenced sample consisted of blood. The rearrangement uses TRBV7-3 and TRBJ1-6; 8 positions agree with TRBD1. The TCR originated in a woman in her fifties or sixties with Graves' hyperthyroidism that later progressed to Graves' ophthalmopathy. The CDR3 nucleotides are TGTGCCAGCAGCTCCCAGGGGGCGCATTCACCCCTCCACTTT. This codes for CASSSQGAHSPLHF.